Listed below are T cell receptor beta chains from one sample, sequenced in a study of T cells after yellow fever vaccination. TCRdb re-called the 5' RACE reads with MiXCR, one entry per CDR3 protein. The repertoire includes 300,000 to 400,000 distinct CDR3 sequences, about 4% of them detected once, and roughly 24% sits in the top ten. This sample comprised PBMCs, obtained 5 days after the yellow fever booster vaccination. The receptor set was obtained from a man aged 18 to 29 who received the YFV17D yellow fever vaccine. Each CDR3 is given with its conserved first and last residue. The D gene is left open where the match is weak. Size tells how often a clone was seen (once, few, many) or the class of an expanded clone, and some rows leave it out.

CDR3aa | CDR3nt | j_gene | v_gene | d_gene | abundance
CSARLSVTRYEQYF | TGCAGTGCTAGGTTGAGCGTCACCCGCTACGAGCAGTACTTC | TRBJ2-7 | TRBV20-1 | - | few
CSARSQRGATDTQYF | TGCAGTGCTAGATCTCAGCGGGGGGCAACAGATACGCAGTATTTT | TRBJ2-3 | TRBV20-1 | TRBD2 | many
CASSDLGRNTEAFF | TGTGCCAGCAGTGACTTAGGGAGGAACACTGAAGCTTTCTTT | TRBJ1-1 | TRBV27 | - | -
CASSRTGGADTQYF | TGCGCCAGCAGCCGGACAGGGGGGGCAGATACGCAGTATTTT | TRBJ2-3 | TRBV5-1 | TRBD1 | many
CASSPSAGVNTEAFF | TGTGCCAGCTCACCTTCGGCGGGAGTGAACACTGAAGCTTTCTTT | TRBJ1-1 | TRBV18 | - | -
CASSPLAGGPVEQFF | TGTGCCAGCAGCCCACTAGCGGGGGGGCCTGTTGAGCAGTTCTTC | TRBJ2-1 | TRBV7-9 | TRBD2 | few
CSARDVAGAEDEQFF | TGCAGTGCTAGAGATGTGGCGGGGGCCGAGGATGAGCAGTTCTTC | TRBJ2-1 | TRBV20-1 | - | many
CASSPAGAEAFF | TGTGCCAGTAGTCCGGCGGGGGCTGAAGCTTTCTTT | TRBJ1-1 | TRBV18 | - | many
CASSLPGQRYEQYF | TGTGCCAGTAGTCTCCCGGGACAGAGGTACGAGCAGTACTTC | TRBJ2-7 | TRBV19 | TRBD1 | many
CASSLGGKGGQPQHF | TGTGCCAGCAGCTTAGGAGGGAAGGGGGGTCAGCCCCAGCATTTT | TRBJ1-5 | TRBV7-2 | - | few
CASSYVGPGQGFMDTEAFF | TGTGCCAGCAGTTACGTTGGGCCGGGACAGGGGTTTATGGACACTGAAGCTTTCTTT | TRBJ1-1 | TRBV6-7 | TRBD1 | many
CASSPQKENNEQFF | TGTGCCAGCTCACCACAGAAAGAAAACAATGAGCAGTTCTTC | TRBJ2-1 | TRBV18 | - | few
CSASGQRGGKWENQETQYF | TGCAGTGCTAGCGGCCAGCGGGGGGGCAAATGGGAAAACCAAGAGACCCAGTACTTC | TRBJ2-5 | TRBV20-1 | TRBD2 | many
CASSSPSGGPSYNEQFF | TGTGCCAGCAGCTCCCCCTCGGGGGGCCCCTCCTACAATGAGCAGTTCTTC | TRBJ2-1 | TRBV7-2 | - | many
CASSLRDRQLGGYTF | TGTGCCAGCAGTTTGAGGGACAGGCAATTAGGTGGCTACACCTTC | TRBJ1-2 | TRBV12-3/TRBV12-4 | TRBD1 | many
CASSKITGTHQETQYF | TGTGCCAGTAGTAAGATTACAGGGACCCACCAAGAGACCCAGTACTTC | TRBJ2-5 | TRBV19 | - | few
CSARDRESGELFF | TGCAGTGCTAGAGACAGGGAGTCCGGGGAGCTGTTTTTT | TRBJ2-2 | TRBV20-1 | - | -
CASSQTNSNQPQHF | TGTGCCAGCAGCCAGACTAATAGCAATCAGCCCCAGCATTTT | TRBJ1-5 | TRBV7-2 | - | few
CASIREPNTGELFF | TGTGCCAGCATCAGGGAGCCGAACACCGGGGAGCTGTTTTTT | TRBJ2-2 | TRBV7-2 | - | many
CASRGGNTGELFF | TGTGCCAGCCGAGGAGGGAACACCGGGGAGCTGTTTTTT | TRBJ2-2 | TRBV9 | - | many
CASSYSSGNTIYF | TGTGCCAGCAGTTACTCTTCTGGAAACACCATATATTTT | TRBJ1-3 | TRBV27 | - | many
CASSFGGANSYGYTF | TGTGCCAGCAGTTTCGGAGGGGCAAATTCCTATGGCTACACCTTC | TRBJ1-2 | TRBV12-3/TRBV12-4 | - | -
CASRGSTDTQYF | TGTGCCAGCAGGGGATCCACAGATACGCAGTATTTT | TRBJ2-3 | TRBV5-6 | - | many
CASSGRREGNSAYQPQHF | TGTGCCAGCAGCGGTAGACGCGAGGGGAATAGTGCATATCAGCCCCAGCATTTT | TRBJ1-5 | TRBV7-9 | - | few
CASSLNTGPLGGEAFF | TGTGCCAGCAGTCTCAATACAGGGCCCCTAGGTGGTGAAGCTTTCTTT | TRBJ1-1 | TRBV12-3/TRBV12-4 | - | many
CASSQDSAYGYTF | TGTGCCAGCAGCCAGGACAGCGCCTATGGCTACACCTTC | TRBJ1-2 | TRBV9 | - | many
CASSVGGPVGAEAFF | TGCGCCAGCAGCGTGGGCGGGCCTGTCGGGGCTGAAGCTTTCTTT | TRBJ1-1 | TRBV5-1 | - | few
CASTLRGASYNEQFF | TGTGCCAGCACGTTAAGGGGGGCCTCCTACAATGAGCAGTTCTTC | TRBJ2-1 | TRBV28 | - | -
CSAVIGNQPQHF | TGCAGCGCGGTTATCGGCAATCAGCCCCAGCATTTT | TRBJ1-5 | TRBV29-1 | - | few
CSARDSSWDTQYF | TGCAGTGCTAGAGATAGCTCCTGGGATACGCAGTATTTT | TRBJ2-3 | TRBV20-1 | - | -
CASSWSGGGDEQFF | TGTGCCAGCAGCTGGAGCGGGGGCGGGGATGAGCAGTTCTTC | TRBJ2-1 | TRBV12-3/TRBV12-4 | TRBD2 | many
CASSLIAGASSYEQYF | TGTGCCAGCAGCTTGATCGCAGGGGCCAGCTCCTACGAGCAGTACTTC | TRBJ2-7 | TRBV5-5 | - | few
CSARGDANTGELFF | TGCAGTGCTAGAGGGGACGCGAACACCGGGGAGCTGTTTTTT | TRBJ2-2 | TRBV20-1 | - | many
CASSLAQGRHEQFF | TGTGCCAGCAGCTTAGCCCAGGGAAGGCATGAGCAGTTCTTC | TRBJ2-1 | TRBV7-2 | - | few
CSAAGTGTGLQPQHF | TGCAGTGCTGCTGGAACCGGGACAGGGCTTCAGCCCCAGCATTTT | TRBJ1-5 | TRBV20-1 | TRBD1 | few
CASSLGWQRNGETQYF | TGTGCCAGCAGCTTAGGTTGGCAGCGTAATGGGGAGACCCAGTACTTC | TRBJ2-5 | TRBV7-9 | - | -
CAWSNGRGLGWSNQPQHF | TGTGCCTGGAGTAATGGCAGGGGGTTAGGTTGGAGCAATCAGCCCCAGCATTTT | TRBJ1-5 | TRBV30 | TRBD1 | -
CSAKTVDETQYF | TGCAGTGCCAAGACTGTAGATGAGACCCAGTACTTC | TRBJ2-5 | TRBV20-1 | - | many
CASSQEGRGLTEAFF | TGCGCCAGCAGCCAAGAGGGCAGGGGTCTCACTGAAGCTTTCTTT | TRBJ1-1 | TRBV4-1 | - | -
CASSQDSGLPGETQYF | TGTGCCAGCAGCCAAGATAGCGGACTACCCGGGGAGACCCAGTACTTC | TRBJ2-5 | TRBV4-2 | - | -
CASSLAEIDTQYF | TGCGCCAGCAGCTTAGCGGAGATAGATACGCAGTATTTT | TRBJ2-3 | TRBV5-1 | - | -
CASSRPGTFSPIGYTF | TGTGCCAGCAGTCGTCCCGGGACCTTTTCCCCGATTGGCTACACCTTC | TRBJ1-2 | TRBV7-2 | - | -
CASSQGDVLFAQYF | TGCGCCAGCAGCCAAGGAGACGTTCTCTTTGCGCAGTATTTT | TRBJ2-3 | TRBV4-1 | - | -
CASSFRDSNNEQFF | TGTGCCAGCAGTTTTCGGGACAGCAACAATGAGCAGTTCTTC | TRBJ2-1 | TRBV12-3/TRBV12-4 | TRBD1 | few
CASSPLGGEQFF | TGTGCCAGCAGCCCCCTAGGTGGTGAGCAGTTCTTC | TRBJ2-1 | TRBV7-8 | - | many
CASSQVGGTENQETQYF | TGCGCCAGCAGCCAAGTAGGGGGGACAGAAAACCAAGAGACCCAGTACTTC | TRBJ2-5 | TRBV4-3 | - | -
CSARISTGVTDTQYF | TGCAGTGCACGGATCAGCACAGGGGTCACAGATACGCAGTATTTT | TRBJ2-3 | TRBV20-1 | TRBD1 | -
CASSSPPGQGETQYF | TGTGCCAGCAGCTCACCCCCGGGTCAGGGGGAGACCCAGTACTTC | TRBJ2-5 | TRBV7-2 | - | -
CASRGQGAPRDNEQFF | TGTGCCAGCAGGGGACAGGGGGCGCCCCGGGACAATGAGCAGTTCTTC | TRBJ2-1 | TRBV6-5 | TRBD1 | few
CSARWGGTDTQYF | TGCAGTGCTAGGTGGGGCGGCACAGATACGCAGTATTTT | TRBJ2-3 | TRBV20-1 | - | many
CASSPIPGSEQFF | TGCGCCAGCAGCCCTATCCCGGGGAGTGAGCAGTTCTTC | TRBJ2-1 | TRBV5-1 | - | many
CSVERGAENYGYTF | TGCAGCGTTGAACGCGGGGCGGAAAACTATGGCTACACCTTC | TRBJ1-2 | TRBV29-1 | - | many